A selection of T cell receptor beta chains follows, all from one sample in a study of T cells in Graves' hyperthyroidism and ophthalmopathy. TCRdb called the multiplex PCR reads again in MiXCR, with one record for every CDR3 protein. Of under 350,000 distinct CDR3 sequences detected, 18% appear once; the ten largest clones hold around 50%. The sample was blood. Source of these receptors: a woman in her forties or fifties with Graves' hyperthyroidism. Both conserved end residues are part of each CDR3. A D gene is named only where the DNA matches it firmly. Rows may omit the clone size; those that give it use once, few, many or a size class.

d_gene | abundance | j_gene | v_gene | CDR3nt | CDR3aa
TRBD2 | few | TRBJ2-7 | TRBV6-5 | TGTGCCAGCAGTTACTCAGCGGGAGGGCCCTACGAGCAGTACTTC | CASSYSAGGPYEQYF
TRBD1 | few | TRBJ2-1 | TRBV4-2 | TGTGCCAGCAGCCAAGAGGGACAGGGGGCCCAAATCTCCTACAATGAGCAGTTCTTC | CASSQEGQGAQISYNEQFF
TRBD1 | NA | TRBJ2-7 | TRBV20-1 | TGCAGTGTTTCCCCCGGGACAGGGAACTCCTACGAGCAGTACTTC | CSVSPGTGNSYEQYF
TRBD1 | many | TRBJ1-2 | TRBV5-1 | TGCGCCAGCAGCTTGGACGGGACAGGGTCACTGGGCTACACCTTC | CASSLDGTGSLGYTF
NA | NA | TRBJ2-1 | TRBV7-2 | TGTGCCAGCAGCTCCCCCAGCCGCAATGAGCAGTTCTTC | CASSSPSRNEQFF
NA | NA | TRBJ2-5 | TRBV6-1 | TGTGCCAGCAGTGGACCCCCGGCGGGGAAAGAGACCCAGTACTTC | CASSGPPAGKETQYF
TRBD2 | few | TRBJ2-3 | TRBV12-3/TRBV12-4 | TGTGCCAGCAGTTTATTGGGGGAGGGGGATACGCAGTATTTT | CASSLLGEGDTQYF
NA | NA | TRBJ1-2 | TRBV6-1 | TGTGCCAGCAGTGATCGTTTGGGGAGTCCGGTAAACTATGGCTACACCTTC | CASSDRLGSPVNYGYTF
NA | few | TRBJ2-4 | TRBV7-8 | TGTGCCAGCACCCCGTACGTAGCCAAAAACATTCAGCACTTC | CASTPYVAKNIQHF
NA | NA | TRBJ2-7 | TRBV6-1 | TGTGCCAGCAGTCACCCGGGCCTCTACGAGCAGTACTTC | CASSHPGLYEQYF
NA | few | TRBJ2-2 | TRBV6-1 | TGTGCCAGCAGAACGGTTACGAGAGAGACCGGGGAGCTGTTTTTT | CASRTVTRETGELFF
TRBD1 | NA | TRBJ2-6 | TRBV12-3/TRBV12-4 | TGTGCCAGCAGGGGGACAGGGGGGTCTGGGGCCAACGTCCTGACTTTC | CASRGTGGSGANVLTF
NA | NA | TRBJ1-1 | TRBV9 | TGTGCCAGCAGCGTAGATAGGTACGTCGGGAACACTGAAGCTTTCTTT | CASSVDRYVGNTEAFF
TRBD2 | NA | TRBJ2-1 | TRBV18 | TGTGTCAGCTCACCAAACCCCGTGGGGGGGTCCTACAATGAGCAGTTCTTC | CVSSPNPVGGSYNEQFF
TRBD2 | many | TRBJ2-3 | TRBV7-8 | TGTGCCAGCAGCTTAGCGGGGACTAGCGGGAGGTGGGAGGATACGCAGTATTTT | CASSLAGTSGRWEDTQYF
NA | many | TRBJ1-1 | TRBV6-1 | TGTGCCAGCAGGAAGTCAGTGAACACTGAAGCTTTCTTT | CASRKSVNTEAFF
NA | NA | TRBJ1-3 | TRBV20-1 | TGCAGTGAGACGCGATCTGGAAACACCATATATTTT | CSETRSGNTIYF
NA | NA | TRBJ2-1 | TRBV6-5 | TGTGCCAGCAGTTACGAAGGACCCCGAAGGTACAATGAGCAGTTCTTC | CASSYEGPRRYNEQFF
NA | many | TRBJ2-2 | TRBV18 | TGTGCCAGCTCACCACAGGGGGTCGGGGAGCTGTTTTTT | CASSPQGVGELFF
TRBD2 | many | TRBJ2-1 | TRBV6-1 | TGTGCCAGCAGTCTAGGGACTAGTCGGTACAATGAGCAGTTCTTC | CASSLGTSRYNEQFF
NA | many | TRBJ1-1 | TRBV19 | TGTGCCAGTAGTAGAGGGACTGAAGCTTTCTTT | CASSRGTEAFF
TRBD1 | many | TRBJ1-1 | TRBV12-3/TRBV12-4 | TGTGCCAGCAGTCCCACAACAGGGGTCACTGAAGCTTTCTTT | CASSPTTGVTEAFF
NA | many | TRBJ2-1 | TRBV7-9 | TGTGCCAGCAGCCCCAGAGGGCATGAGCAGTTCTTC | CASSPRGHEQFF
NA | NA | TRBJ1-1 | TRBV2 | TGTGCCAGCAGTGGGCGGACGGATATGAACACTGAAGCTTTCTTT | CASSGRTDMNTEAFF
TRBD2 | NA | TRBJ2-2 | TRBV29-1 | TGCAGCGCGAGCGGGGGGATTTACACCGGGGAGCTGTTTTTT | CSASGGIYTGELFF
NA | few | TRBJ2-5 | TRBV5-1 | TGCGCCAGCAGCGGGGGGACCGGGCCTATAGAGACCCAGTACTTC | CASSGGTGPIETQYF
TRBD2 | many | TRBJ2-1 | TRBV5-1 | TGCGCCAGCTCGACTAGCGGGGGGGTAAGCTCCTACAATGAGCAGTTCTTC | CASSTSGGVSSYNEQFF
NA | few | TRBJ2-7 | TRBV2 | TGTGCCAGCAGTGCGTCCAGGGAAGGCGAGCAGTACTTC | CASSASREGEQYF
NA | many | TRBJ2-5 | TRBV6-1 | TGTGCCAGCAGGGAGTCGGTGGTACAAGAGACCCAGTACTTC | CASRESVVQETQYF
NA | NA | TRBJ2-3 | TRBV27 | TGTGCCAGCAGTTCGATCAAGGGCACAGATACGCAGTATTTT | CASSSIKGTDTQYF
TRBD2 | NA | TRBJ2-3 | TRBV20-1 | TGCAGTGCCGGGGGGGGATCAGATACGCAGTATTTT | CSAGGGSDTQYF
NA | NA | TRBJ2-2 | TRBV12-3/TRBV12-4 | TGTGCCAGCAGTGCCCAGGAACCCCCGTCCGGGGAGCTGTTTTTT | CASSAQEPPSGELFF
NA | many | TRBJ1-2 | TRBV5-6 | TGTGCCAGCAGCTTGGACAGGGCGAACTATGGCTACACCTTC | CASSLDRANYGYTF
NA | many | TRBJ2-1 | TRBV20-1 | TGCAGTGCTAGAGATCATCCAGAATCAGAGTTCTTC | CSARDHPESEFF
NA | NA | TRBJ1-2 | TRBV5-6 | TGTGCCAGCAGCCGTCTCCGGGCGATTGGCTACACCTTC | CASSRLRAIGYTF
NA | NA | TRBJ1-1 | TRBV19 | TGTGCCAGTAGTATATCACCAAACACTGAAGCTTTCTTT | CASSISPNTEAFF
NA | few | TRBJ2-2 | TRBV24-1 | TGTGCCACCAGTGATCCCCGGGACACCAGGAACACCGGGGAGCTGTTTTTT | CATSDPRDTRNTGELFF
NA | few | TRBJ2-6 | TRBV4-2 | TGTGCCAGCAGCCAAGAACCATCTGGGGCCAACGTCCTGACTTTC | CASSQEPSGANVLTF
NA | few | TRBJ1-1 | TRBV7-8 | TGTGCCAGCAGCGAAGAAGGGCCGCTGGACACTGAAGCTTTCTTT | CASSEEGPLDTEAFF
NA | NA | TRBJ1-1 | TRBV10-3 | TGTGCCATCAATTCCGGACAGTTGAACACTGAAGCTTTCTTT | CAINSGQLNTEAFF
TRBD1 | many | TRBJ1-1 | TRBV3-1 | TGTGCCAGCAGCCAGTTGGGACAGTCGTCCACTGAAGCTTTCTTT | CASSQLGQSSTEAFF
TRBD1 | few | TRBJ1-1 | TRBV2 | TGTGCCAGCAGTGAAGAGGGAGGGGGCCGGACTGAAGCTTTCTTT | CASSEEGGGRTEAFF
NA | many | TRBJ1-5 | TRBV6-1 | TGTGCCAGCAGTGTGGGAGTCAATCAGCCCCAGCATTTT | CASSVGVNQPQHF
NA | NA | TRBJ2-7 | TRBV4-1 | TGCGCCAGCAGCCAAGTCGATTTACACCTAGAGCAGTACTTC | CASSQVDLHLEQYF
NA | NA | TRBJ1-6 | TRBV2 | TGTGCCAGCAGTGAAGATGGGGATTATAATTCACCCCTCCACTTT | CASSEDGDYNSPLHF
NA | NA | TRBJ2-5 | TRBV7-9 | NA | CASSLFGAGSGQETEYF
NA | once | TRBJ1-2 | TRBV28 | TGTGCCAGCAAACTTAACTATGGCTACACCTTC | CASKLNYGYTF
NA | NA | TRBJ2-3 | TRBV9 | TGTGCCAGCAGCACCTCCTGGGGGTACACAGATACGCAGTATTTT | CASSTSWGYTDTQYF
NA | NA | TRBJ2-1 | TRBV15 | TGTGCCACCAGGGATTTAGCCCGGCATGAGCAGTTCTTC | CATRDLARHEQFF
NA | many | TRBJ2-7 | TRBV28 | TGTGCCAGCAGTCCATCCCCCTACGAGCAGTACTTC | CASSPSPYEQYF